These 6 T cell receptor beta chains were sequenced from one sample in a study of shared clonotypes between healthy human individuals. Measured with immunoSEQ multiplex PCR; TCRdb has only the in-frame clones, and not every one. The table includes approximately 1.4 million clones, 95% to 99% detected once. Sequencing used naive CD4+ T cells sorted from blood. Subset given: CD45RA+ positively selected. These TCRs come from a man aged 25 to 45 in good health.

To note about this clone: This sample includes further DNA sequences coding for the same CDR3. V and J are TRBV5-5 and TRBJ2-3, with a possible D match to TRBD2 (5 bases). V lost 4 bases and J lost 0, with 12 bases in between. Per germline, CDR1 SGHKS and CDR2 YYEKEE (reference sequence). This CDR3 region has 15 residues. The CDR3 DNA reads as TGTGCCAGCAGCCTTATCTCGGGGAGCACAGATACGCAGTATTTT. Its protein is CASSLISGSTDTQYF.

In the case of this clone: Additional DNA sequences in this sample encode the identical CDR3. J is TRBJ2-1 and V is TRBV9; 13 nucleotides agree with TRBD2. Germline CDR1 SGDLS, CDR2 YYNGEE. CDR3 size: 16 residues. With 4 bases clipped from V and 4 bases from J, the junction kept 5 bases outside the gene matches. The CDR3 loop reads CASSPGLAGAYNEQFF. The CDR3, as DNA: TGTGCCAGCAGCCCCGGACTAGCGGGAGCATACAATGAGCAGTTCTTC.

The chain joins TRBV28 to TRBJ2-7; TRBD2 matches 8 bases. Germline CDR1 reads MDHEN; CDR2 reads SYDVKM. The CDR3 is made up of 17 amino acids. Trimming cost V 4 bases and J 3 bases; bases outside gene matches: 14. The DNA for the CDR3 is TGTGCCAGCAGTTCCACGGCGGGGGGCAGCCTCCACTACGAGCAGTACTTC. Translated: CASSSTAGGSLHYEQYF.

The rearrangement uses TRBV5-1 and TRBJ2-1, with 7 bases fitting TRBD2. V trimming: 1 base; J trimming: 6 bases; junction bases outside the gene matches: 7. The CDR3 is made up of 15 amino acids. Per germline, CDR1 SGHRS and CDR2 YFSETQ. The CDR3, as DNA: TGCGCCAGCAGCTTGTGGGAGGGCCCGGTCAATGAGCAGTTCTTC. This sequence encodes CASSLWEGPVNEQFF. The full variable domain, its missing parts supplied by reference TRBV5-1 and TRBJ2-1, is KAGVTQTPRYLIKTRGQQVTLSCSPISGHRSVSWYQQTPGQGLQFLFEYFSETQRNKGNFPGRFSGRQFSNSRSEMNVSTLELGDSALYLCASSLWEGPVNEQFFGPGTRLTVL.

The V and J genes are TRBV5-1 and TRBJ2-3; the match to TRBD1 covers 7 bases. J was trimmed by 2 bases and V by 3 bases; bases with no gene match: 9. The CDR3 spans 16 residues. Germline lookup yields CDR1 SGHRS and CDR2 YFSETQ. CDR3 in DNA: TGCGCCAGCAGCTGGAGACAGGGTGGGAACACAGATACGCAGTATTTT. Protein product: CASSWRQGGNTDTQYF.

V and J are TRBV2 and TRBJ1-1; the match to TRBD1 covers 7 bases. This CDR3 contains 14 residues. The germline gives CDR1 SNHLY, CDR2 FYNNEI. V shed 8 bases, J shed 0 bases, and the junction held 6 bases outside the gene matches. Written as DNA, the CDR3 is TGTGCCAGCCAGGGACAGCTAATGAACACTGAAGCTTTCTTT. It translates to CASQGQLMNTEAFF.